This T cell receptor beta chain is drawn from a study of CD8 T cells in Susac syndrome. General study results and limits: The TCR sequencing and HLA analysis in the study involved a relatively small number of individuals, as the study acknowledged.

RNA totalling roughly 0.5 to 1 ug underwent reverse transcription with random hexamers. The immunoSEQ assay covered 54 Vbeta and 13 Jbeta segments for CDR3. MiXCR was run by TCRdb on the immunoSEQ multiplex PCR reads, yielding one entry per CDR3 protein. The sample holds roughly 170,000 distinct CDR3 sequences; roughly 92% are singletons and the top ten take roughly 0.097%. Sequencing of TCR beta was undertaken in CD8+ and CD4+ T cells derived from blood. Negative isolation was applied to CD8+ and CD4+ T cells, and FACS enrichment was applied to TEMRA cells. In the case of this clonotype: Its specificity is unknown.

This TCR was recovered from a human donor with multiple sclerosis. The sequenced material came from CD4+ T cells from PBMCs.

CDR3 bases: TGCAGTGCTATCCGGACAGGCTCGACTTCCAATCAGCCCCAGCATTTT. It encodes CSAIRTGSTSNQPQHF. The chain uses TRBV20-1 and TRBJ1-5, with 7 bases fitting TRBD1. The germline V gene has CDR1 DFQATT and CDR2 SNEGSKA (reference sequence). The trim removed 4 bases at V and 3 bases at J, leaving 12 bases unmatched. The CDR3 is 16 amino acids.